Following are 21 T cell receptor beta chains from one sample sequenced in a study of T cell responses to AZD1222 COVID-19 vaccine. TCRdb's copy holds only in-frame clones and misses some; the assay was immunoSEQ multiplex PCR. The sample has some 130,000 clones, approximately 90% seen once; the top ten hold about 1.9%. The sequenced sample was peripheral blood, obtained on day 0 of AZD1222 vaccination. All receptors derive from an adult in good health.

The V call is TRBV10-3, the J call TRBJ1-5, with D perhaps TRBD1 (5 bases). CDR3 length equals 15 residues. Germline values: CDR1 ENHRY, CDR2 SYGVKD. V was clipped by 3 bases and J by 2 bases, with 11 bases between them. The CDR3 DNA reads TGTGCCATCAGTGACGGGGGAAACGGCAATCAGCCCCAGCATTTT. Protein: CAISDGGNGNQPQHF.

V gene TRBV2 combines with J gene TRBJ1-1; 7 bases agree with TRBD1. CDR1 SNHLY and CDR2 FYNNEI come from the germline V gene. This CDR3 comprises 13 residues. Trimming took 7 bases from V and 5 from J; bases not matched to a gene: 7. The DNA of the CDR3 is TGTGCCAGCATTGACAGGGTCAGGACTGAAGCTTTCTTT. It translates to CASIDRVRTEAFF.

This chain connects TRBV10-3 to TRBJ1-5; D is unclear. Germline assignment: CDR1 ENHRY and CDR2 SYGVKD. V was cut by 0 bases and J by 9 bases, with 6 bases left in between. The CDR3 is 12 residues long. CDR3 in amino acids: CAISESIAPQHF. DNA for the CDR3: TGTGCCATCAGTGAGTCTATAGCGCCCCAGCATTTT.

The rearrangement links TRBV3-1 (or the pseudogene TRBV3-2) to TRBJ1-1, with unresolved D. Germline-derived CDR1 and CDR2 are LGHDT and YNNKEL (reference sequence). V lost 2 bases and J 4 bases, leaving 11 bases between the germline ends. This CDR3 contains 14 residues. CDR3 nucleotides: TGTGCCAGCAGCCAATCCTTGGGGAGCACTGAAGCTTTCTTT. Translated: CASSQSLGSTEAFF.

This chain connects TRBV30 to TRBJ2-3; D is undetermined. Germline CDR1 is GTSNPN and CDR2 is SVGIG (reference sequence). There are 11 residues in the CDR3. V was trimmed by 3 bases and J by 6 bases, leaving 7 bases between them. The CDR3 DNA follows: TGTGCCTGGAGAGGGCAGGATACGCAGTATTTT. This codes for CAWRGQDTQYF.

The CDR3 reads CASSGSTGGNQETQYF. CDR3 nucleotides: TGTGCCAGCAGTGGGTCGACAGGAGGGAACCAAGAGACCCAGTACTTC. This chain uses TRBV2 with TRBJ2-5, with D tentatively TRBD1 or TRBD2 (6 bases each). The germline CDR1 and CDR2 sequences are SNHLY and FYNNEI. This CDR3 is built from 16 residues. V lost 4 bases and J lost 0, with 15 bases in between.

This clone was seen only once. This rearrangement joins TRBV19 to TRBJ2-7; 9 bases agree with TRBD1. The CDR3 sequence is 14 residues long. V shed 3 bases and J 7 bases; nucleotides not matched to a gene: 7. Germline assignment: CDR1 LNHDA and CDR2 SQIVND (reference sequence). The CDR3 DNA sequence: TGTGCCAGTAGTATCTTACAGGGGGCCGGGGAGCAGTACTTC. Its translation is CASSILQGAGEQYF.

The rearrangement uses TRBV13 and TRBJ2-1; 8 bases fit TRBD1. This CDR3 contains 12 residues. V was pared by 5 bases and J by 12 bases, with 6 bases of the junction left unmatched. Germline loops: CDR1 PRHDT, CDR2 FYEKMQ (reference sequence). The CDR3 nucleotides read TGTGCCAGCAGCGCGGACAGGGTTCGGCAGTTCTTC. Encoded protein: CASSADRVRQFF.

J is TRBJ2-1 and V is TRBV6-5; a possible D gene is TRBD1 (6 bases). Germline V gene lookup returns CDR1 MNHEY and CDR2 SVGAGI. V was trimmed by 6 bases and J by 6 bases, leaving 12 bases between them. This CDR3 has 13 residues. DNA of the CDR3: TGTGCCAGCAGCCTACACAGGGTCAATGAGCAGTTCTTC. Amino acids: CASSLHRVNEQFF.

The J gene is TRBJ1-1, the V gene TRBV7-9; tentative D call: TRBD1 (6 bases). Trimming removed 5 bases from V and 7 bases from J, with 17 bases in between. CDR1 is SEHNR, CDR2 FQNEAQ, per germline (reference sequence). The CDR3 spans 14 residues. CDR3 bases: TGTGCCAGCAGCATGACCCAGGGGCACGGTGAAGCTTTCTTT. Residues: CASSMTQGHGEAFF.

V gene TRBV28 combines with J gene TRBJ2-1, with a weak D call TRBD2 (6 bases). The ends were cut back, 3 bases at V and 8 bases at J, with 11 bases in the middle. The CDR3 has 13 residues. Germline loops: CDR1 MDHEN, CDR2 SYDVKM. CDR3 in DNA: TGTGCCAGCAGTTTGTGGCGGGGCCATGAGCAGTTCTTC. Translated: CASSLWRGHEQFF. The full variable domain, its missing parts supplied by reference TRBV28 and TRBJ2-1, is DVKVTQSSRYLVKRTGEKVFLECVQDMDHENMFWYRQDPGLGLRLIYFSYDVKMKEKGDIPEGYSVSREKKERFSLILESASTNQTSMYLCASSLWRGHEQFFGPGTRLTVL.

The V call is TRBV15, the J call TRBJ2-1; possibly TRBD1 for D (5 bases). This CDR3 is 14 amino acids long. CDR1 LNHNV and CDR2 YYDKDF come from the germline V gene (reference sequence). Trimming took 3 bases from V and 4 from J, leaving 10 bases between them. CDR3 coding DNA: TGTGCCACCAGCAGCTCTGACAGATACAATGAGCAGTTCTTC. It specifies CATSSSDRYNEQFF.

The chain joins TRBV30 to TRBJ1-2; D not certain. V lost 5 bases and J 3 bases, leaving 4 bases between the germline ends. The germline gives CDR1 GTSNPN, CDR2 SVGIG (reference sequence). This CDR3 has 10 residues. The CDR3, as DNA: TGTGCCTGGGATCACTATGGCTACACCTTC. This sequence encodes CAWDHYGYTF. The whole variable domain, filled in from reference TRBV30 and TRBJ1-2, reads SQTIHQWPATLVQPVGSPLSLECTVEGTSNPNLYWYRQAAGRGLQLLFYSVGIGQISSEVPQNLSASRPQDRQFILSSKKLLLSDSGFYLCAWDHYGYTFGSGTRLTVV.

The chain carries TRBV9 and TRBJ2-1; D is unclear. This CDR3 is 18 amino acids long. Trimming removed 3 bases from V and 0 bases from J, with 19 bases in between. The germline V gene encodes CDR1 SGDLS and CDR2 YYNGEE. CDR3 nucleotide sequence: TGTGCCAGCAGCGCCTCCCTGGCGCTTCCAAGCTCCTACAATGAGCAGTTCTTC. Its protein is CASSASLALPSSYNEQFF.

V gene TRBV19 combines with J gene TRBJ1-1; perhaps TRBD1 as D (6 bases). With 6 bases removed from V and 6 bases from J, the gap between germline ends came to 8 bases. The germline V gene encodes CDR1 LNHDA and CDR2 SQIVND (reference sequence). CDR3 size: 11 residues. The DNA for the CDR3 is TGTGCCAGTAGCAACAGGGCTGAAGCTTTCTTT. Translating gives CASSNRAEAFF.

The chain joins TRBV2 to TRBJ1-1; perhaps TRBD1 as D (5 bases). Germline loops: CDR1 SNHLY, CDR2 FYNNEI. The CDR3 has 17 amino acids. V was pared by 0 bases and J by 3 bases, with 17 bases between. In DNA form, the CDR3 reads TGTGCCAGCAGTGAAGCAGGGTTTCGGGGCGTATACACTGAAGCTTTCTTT. Translation gives CASSEAGFRGVYTEAFF.

V gene TRBV3-1 (or the pseudogene TRBV3-2) combines with J gene TRBJ1-6, with TRBD1 as a possible D gene (6 bases). Germline CDR1 and CDR2: LGHDT and YNNKEL (reference sequence). V gave up 4 bases and J gave up 5 bases, with 12 bases separating them. This CDR3 comprises 15 residues. The chain's CDR3 is CASSPSGQHNSPLHF. DNA for the CDR3: TGTGCCAGCAGCCCGTCAGGACAGCATAATTCACCCCTCCACTTT.

The chain uses TRBV11-2 and TRBJ1-2; 7 positions match TRBD1. With 2 bases clipped from V and 4 bases from J, the junction kept 4 bases outside the gene matches. The CDR3 loop spans 14 amino acids. The germline gives CDR1 SGHAT, CDR2 FQNNGV. CDR3 residues: CASSLTGQTYGYTF. The CDR3 bases are TGTGCCAGCAGCTTAACGGGACAGACCTATGGCTACACCTTC.

CDR3: CASSGPSYNEQFF. For the CDR3, the DNA is TGTGCCTCTTCGGGTCCATCCTACAATGAGCAGTTCTTC. The rearrangement uses TRBV10-3 and TRBJ2-1; D not resolved. V was shortened by 11 bases and J by 1 base, with 12 bases between the two germline ends. There are 13 residues in the CDR3. The germline gives CDR1 ENHRY, CDR2 SYGVKD.

The rearrangement joins TRBV18 to TRBJ1-1; tentative D call: TRBD1 (5 bases). Deletions cut 3 bases from V and 2 bases from J, with 13 bases between. The CDR3 runs to 15 residues. Germline V gene lookup returns CDR1 KGHSH and CDR2 LQKENI. The CDR3 DNA follows: TGTGCCAGCTCACCTTTTTCGCAGGGCAACACTGAAGCTTTCTTT. Protein sequence: CASSPFSQGNTEAFF.

The rearrangement joins TRBV5-1 to TRBJ1-2; 7 bases are shared with TRBD1. The length of the CDR3 is 16 residues. CDR1 is SGHRS, CDR2 YFSETQ, per germline. The V segment lost 2 bases and the J segment 2 bases; nucleotides outside the gene matches: 9. The CDR3: CASSFSAGQINYGYTF. The CDR3 DNA reads TGCGCCAGCAGCTTTTCGGCGGGACAGATAAACTATGGCTACACCTTC.